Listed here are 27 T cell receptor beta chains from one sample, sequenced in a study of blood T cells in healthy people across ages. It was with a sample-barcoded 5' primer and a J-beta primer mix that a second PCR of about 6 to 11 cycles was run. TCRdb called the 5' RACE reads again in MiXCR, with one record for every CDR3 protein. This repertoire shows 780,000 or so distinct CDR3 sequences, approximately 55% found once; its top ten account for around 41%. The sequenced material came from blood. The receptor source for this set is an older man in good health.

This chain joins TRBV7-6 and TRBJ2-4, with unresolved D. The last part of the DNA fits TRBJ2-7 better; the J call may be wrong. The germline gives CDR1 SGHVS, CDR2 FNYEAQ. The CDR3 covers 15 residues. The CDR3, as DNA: TGTGCCAGCAGCCCCCAGCTCGGGTCCGACTACGAGCAGTACTTC. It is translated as CASSPQLGSDYEQYF.

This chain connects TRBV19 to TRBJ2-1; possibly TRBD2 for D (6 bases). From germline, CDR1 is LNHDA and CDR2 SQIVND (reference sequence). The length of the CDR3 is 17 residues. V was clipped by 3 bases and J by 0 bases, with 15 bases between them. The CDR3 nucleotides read TGTGCCAGTAGTATCTACGCTAGCGCCAGCTCCTACAATGAGCAGTTCTTC. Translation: CASSIYASASSYNEQFF.

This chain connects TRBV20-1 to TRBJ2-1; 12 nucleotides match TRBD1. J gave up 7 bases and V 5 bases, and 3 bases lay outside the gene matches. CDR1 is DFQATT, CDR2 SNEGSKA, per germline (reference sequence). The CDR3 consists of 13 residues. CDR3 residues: CSAGTGGKNEQFF. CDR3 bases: TGCAGTGCTGGGACAGGGGGCAAAAATGAGCAGTTCTTC.

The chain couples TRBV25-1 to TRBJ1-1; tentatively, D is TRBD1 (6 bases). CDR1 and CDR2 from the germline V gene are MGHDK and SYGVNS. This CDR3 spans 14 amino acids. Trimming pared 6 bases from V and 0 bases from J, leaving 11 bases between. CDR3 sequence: CASRPGHLNTEAFF. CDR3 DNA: TGTGCCAGCAGACCGGGACACTTGAACACTGAAGCTTTCTTT. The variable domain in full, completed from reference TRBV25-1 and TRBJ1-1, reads EADIYQTPRYLVIGTGKKITLECSQTMGHDKMYWYQQDPGMELHLIHYSYGVNSTEKGDLSSESTVSRIRTEHFPLTLESARPSHTSQYLCASRPGHLNTEAFFGQGTRLTVV.

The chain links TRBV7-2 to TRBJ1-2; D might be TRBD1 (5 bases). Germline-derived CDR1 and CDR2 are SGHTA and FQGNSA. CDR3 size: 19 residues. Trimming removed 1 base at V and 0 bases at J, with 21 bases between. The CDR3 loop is CASSLGTLLGGPANYGYTF. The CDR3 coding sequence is TGTGCCAGCAGCTTAGGGACTCTCCTCGGGGGACCCGCTAACTATGGCTACACCTTC.

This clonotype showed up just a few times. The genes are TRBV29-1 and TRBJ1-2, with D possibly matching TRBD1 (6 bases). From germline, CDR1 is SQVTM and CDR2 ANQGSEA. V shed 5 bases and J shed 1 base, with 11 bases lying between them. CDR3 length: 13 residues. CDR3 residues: CSVYTGINYGYTF. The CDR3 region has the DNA TGCAGCGTTTACACAGGGATTAACTATGGCTACACCTTC.

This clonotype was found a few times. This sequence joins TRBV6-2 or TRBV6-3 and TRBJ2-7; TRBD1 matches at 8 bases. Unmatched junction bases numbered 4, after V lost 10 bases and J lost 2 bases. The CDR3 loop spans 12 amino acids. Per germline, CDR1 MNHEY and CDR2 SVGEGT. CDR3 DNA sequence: TGTGCCACCGGACAGGGCCCCTACGAGCAGTACTTC. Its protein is CATGQGPYEQYF.

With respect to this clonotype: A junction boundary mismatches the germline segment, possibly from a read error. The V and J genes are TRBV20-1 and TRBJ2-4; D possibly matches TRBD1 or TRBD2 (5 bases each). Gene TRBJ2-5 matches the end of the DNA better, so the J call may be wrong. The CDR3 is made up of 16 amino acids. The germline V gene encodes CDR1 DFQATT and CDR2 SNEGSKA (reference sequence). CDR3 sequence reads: CSTRPAVGTGQETQYF. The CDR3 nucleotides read TGCAGTACTAGACCAGCCGTAGGGACCGGTCAAGAGACCCAGTACTTC.

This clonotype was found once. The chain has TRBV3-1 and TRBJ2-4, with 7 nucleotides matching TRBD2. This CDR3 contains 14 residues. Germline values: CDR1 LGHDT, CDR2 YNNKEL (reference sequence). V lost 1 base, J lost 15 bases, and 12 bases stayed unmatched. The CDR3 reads CASSQGGLPWGWYF. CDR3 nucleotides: TGTGCCAGCAGCCAAGGGGGACTACCTTGGGGGTGGTACTTC.

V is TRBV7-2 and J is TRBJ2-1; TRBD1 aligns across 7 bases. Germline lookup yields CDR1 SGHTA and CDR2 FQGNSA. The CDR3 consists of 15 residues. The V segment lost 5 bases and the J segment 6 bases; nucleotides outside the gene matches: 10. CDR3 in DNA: TGTGCCAGCAGCCGACCAGACAGGGCCGTCAATGAGCAGTTCTTC. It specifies CASSRPDRAVNEQFF.

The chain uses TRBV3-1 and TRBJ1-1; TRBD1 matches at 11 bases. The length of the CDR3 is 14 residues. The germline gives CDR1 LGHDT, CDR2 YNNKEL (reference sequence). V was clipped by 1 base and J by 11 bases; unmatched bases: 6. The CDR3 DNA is TGTGCCAGCAGCCAAGCTGGACAGGGGGCGCGGGCTTTCTTT. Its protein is CASSQAGQGARAFF.

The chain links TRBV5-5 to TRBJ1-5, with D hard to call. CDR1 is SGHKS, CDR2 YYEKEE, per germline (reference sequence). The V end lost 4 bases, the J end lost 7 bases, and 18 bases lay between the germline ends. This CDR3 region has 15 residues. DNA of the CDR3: TGTGCCAGCAGCCCCACCTGGGCCACTGGGCAGCCCCAGCATTTT. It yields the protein CASSPTWATGQPQHF.

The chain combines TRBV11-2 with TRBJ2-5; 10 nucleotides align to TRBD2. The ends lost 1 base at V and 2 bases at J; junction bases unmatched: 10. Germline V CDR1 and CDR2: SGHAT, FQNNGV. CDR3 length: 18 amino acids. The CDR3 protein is CASSLAQGLATIQETQYF. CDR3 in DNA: TGTGCCAGCAGCTTAGCCCAGGGACTAGCGACCATACAAGAGACCCAGTACTTC.

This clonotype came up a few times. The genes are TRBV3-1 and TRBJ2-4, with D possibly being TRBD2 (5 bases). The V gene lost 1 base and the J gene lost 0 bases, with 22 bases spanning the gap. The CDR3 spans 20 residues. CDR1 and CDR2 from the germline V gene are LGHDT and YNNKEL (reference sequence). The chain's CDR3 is CASSQGGGSESLLAKNIQYF. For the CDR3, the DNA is TGTGCCAGCAGCCAAGGAGGTGGGAGCGAGAGTTTACTAGCCAAAAACATTCAGTACTTC.

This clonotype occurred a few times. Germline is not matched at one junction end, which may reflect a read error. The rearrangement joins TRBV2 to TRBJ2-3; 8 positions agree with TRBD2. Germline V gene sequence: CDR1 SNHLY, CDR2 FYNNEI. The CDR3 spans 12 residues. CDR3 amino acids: CGSGGRHRYAYF. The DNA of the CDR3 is TGTGGCAGCGGGGGCCGGCACAGATACGCGTATTTT.

The CDR3 DNA reads as TGTGCCAGCAGCTTAGGGGGACTAGCGGAAGAGACCCAGTACTTC. Translated, it gives CASSLGGLAEETQYF. This rearrangement joins TRBV7-9 to TRBJ2-5; 11 positions match TRBD2. Germline V gives CDR1 SEHNR, CDR2 FQNEAQ (reference sequence). The CDR3 consists of 15 residues. V trimming: 1 base; J trimming: 3 bases; junction bases outside the gene matches: 1.

CDR3 in DNA: TGTGCCAGCAATCCCTCGAGCGGGAGGGCCATTCAGTACTTC. This codes for CASNPSSGRAIQYF. This chain uses TRBV28 with TRBJ2-4, with 10 bases aligning to TRBD2. Germline V lookup: CDR1 MDHEN, CDR2 SYDVKM. Trimming took 7 bases from V and 9 from J; bases not matched to a gene: 9. The CDR3 extends over 14 amino acids.

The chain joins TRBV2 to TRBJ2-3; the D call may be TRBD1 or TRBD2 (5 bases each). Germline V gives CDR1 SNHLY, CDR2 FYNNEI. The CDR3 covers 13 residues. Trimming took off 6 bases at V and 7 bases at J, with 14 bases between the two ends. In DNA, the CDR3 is TGTGCCAGCAGCCCCCCGGGACCAAATACGCAGTATTTT. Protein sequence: CASSPPGPNTQYF. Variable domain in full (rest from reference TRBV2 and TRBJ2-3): EPEVTQTPSHQVTQMGQEVILRCVPISNHLYFYWYRQILGQKVEFLVSFYNNEISEKSEIFDDQFSVERPDGSNFTLKIRSTKLEDSAMYFCASSPPGPNTQYFGPGTRLTVL.

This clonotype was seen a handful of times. CDR3 coding DNA: TGTGCCAGCAGTTTCGCGGGAGGGCCAGGTGAGCAGTACTTC. Translation gives CASSFAGGPGEQYF. The J gene is TRBJ2-5, the V gene TRBV28; 9 nucleotides agree with TRBD2. The CDR3 runs 14 residues. Germline V gene lookup returns CDR1 MDHEN and CDR2 SYDVKM. Unmatched junction bases numbered 10, after V lost 3 bases and J lost 11 bases.

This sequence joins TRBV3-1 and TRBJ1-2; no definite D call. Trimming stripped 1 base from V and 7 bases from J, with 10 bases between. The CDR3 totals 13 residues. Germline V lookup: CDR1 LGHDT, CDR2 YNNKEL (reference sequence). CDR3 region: CASSQGLGFGYTF. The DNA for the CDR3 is TGTGCCAGCAGCCAAGGTTTAGGGTTTGGCTACACCTTC.

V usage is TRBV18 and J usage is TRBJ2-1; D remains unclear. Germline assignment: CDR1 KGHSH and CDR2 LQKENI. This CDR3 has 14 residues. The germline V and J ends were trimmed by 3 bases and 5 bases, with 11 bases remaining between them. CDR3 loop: CASSPWSRDNEQFF. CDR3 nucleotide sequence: TGTGCCAGCTCACCTTGGAGTCGGGACAATGAGCAGTTCTTC.

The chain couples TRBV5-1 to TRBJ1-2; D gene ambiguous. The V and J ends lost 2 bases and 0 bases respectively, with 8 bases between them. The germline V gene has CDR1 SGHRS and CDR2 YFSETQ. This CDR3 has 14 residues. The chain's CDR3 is CASSFQSANYGYTF. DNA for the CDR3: TGCGCCAGCAGCTTCCAATCAGCTAACTATGGCTACACCTTC.

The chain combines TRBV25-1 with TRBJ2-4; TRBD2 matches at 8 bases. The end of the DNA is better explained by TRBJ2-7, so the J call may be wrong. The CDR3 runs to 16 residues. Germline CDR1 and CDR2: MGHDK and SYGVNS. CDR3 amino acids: CASQIGSSSGGYEQYF. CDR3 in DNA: TGTGCCAGCCAGATAGGCTCTTCGTCGGGGGGGTACGAGCAGTACTTC.

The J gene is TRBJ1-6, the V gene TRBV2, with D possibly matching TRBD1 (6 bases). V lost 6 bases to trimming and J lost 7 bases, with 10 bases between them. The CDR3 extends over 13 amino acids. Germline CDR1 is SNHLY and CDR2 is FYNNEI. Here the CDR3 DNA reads TGTGCCAGCAGCAACAGGGTGAATTCACCCCTCCACTTT. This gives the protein CASSNRVNSPLHF.

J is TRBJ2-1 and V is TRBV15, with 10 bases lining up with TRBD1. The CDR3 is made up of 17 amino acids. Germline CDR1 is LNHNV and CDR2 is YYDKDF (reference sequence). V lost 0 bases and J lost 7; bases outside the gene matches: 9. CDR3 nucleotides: TGTGCCACCAGCAGAGATGAGACCGGGACAGGGGAAAATGAGCAGTTCTTC. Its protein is CATSRDETGTGENEQFF.

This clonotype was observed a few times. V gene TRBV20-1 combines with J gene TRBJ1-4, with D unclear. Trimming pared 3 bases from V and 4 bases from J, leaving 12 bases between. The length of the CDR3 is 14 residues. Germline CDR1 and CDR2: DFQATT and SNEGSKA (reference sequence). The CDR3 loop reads CSASPRQNNEKLFF. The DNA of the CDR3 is TGCAGTGCTAGCCCCCGGCAAAATAATGAAAAACTGTTTTTT.

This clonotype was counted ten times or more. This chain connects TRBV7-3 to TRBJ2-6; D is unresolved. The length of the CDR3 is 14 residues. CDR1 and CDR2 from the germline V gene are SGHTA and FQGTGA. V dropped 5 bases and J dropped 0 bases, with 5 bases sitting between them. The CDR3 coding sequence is TGTGCCAGCAGCCAAAACTCTGGGGCCAACGTCCTGACTTTC. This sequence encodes CASSQNSGANVLTF.